Detailed here is one T cell receptor (beta chain). This sample also contains other DNA sequences that code for the same CDR3. Generated by immunoSEQ multiplex PCR, the TCRdb table keeps only in-frame clones and is missing some. The profile covers fewer than 85,000 clones, with around 92% appearing a single time and approximately 2.4% taken by the ten largest. These data belong to a study of OX40 agonist ivuxolimab in advanced cancers. Study details: Hepatocellular carcinoma, melanoma, renal cell or head and neck cancer occurred in dose-escalation patients. Subjects had a mean age of about 61 years, with a range of roughly 20 to 79; about 83% were male.

The starting material was CD4+ or CD8+ T cells sorted from blood, obtained in a trial of the OX40 agonist ivuxolimab. This clonotype originated in an adult with an advanced solid tumor such as melanoma, head and neck, liver or kidney cancer.

CDR3 in amino acids: CASSLGGGATDTQYF. CDR3 coding DNA: TGCGCCAGCAGCTTGGGGGGGGGCGCAACAGATACGCAGTATTTT. The chain carries TRBV5-1 and TRBJ2-3, with TRBD2 as a possible D gene (7 bases). Trimming took off 0 bases at V and 3 bases at J, with 11 bases between the two ends. The CDR3 consists of 15 residues. Germline V lookup: CDR1 SGHRS, CDR2 YFSETQ.